Listed here are 27 T cell receptor beta chains from one sample, sequenced in a study of blood T cell repertoires in COVID-19. Clones were sequenced by immunoSEQ multiplex PCR, and TCRdb holds only the in-frame ones, with some missing. The table shows 490,000 or so clones, with around 89% occurring only once. Material for sequencing was PBMCs or T cells enriched from blood (not recorded which). The receptors shown here come from a woman aged 40-49 years who had recovered from COVID-19.

The genes are TRBV9 and TRBJ2-1; 11 bases fit TRBD2. Germline lookup yields CDR1 SGDLS and CDR2 YYNGEE. The CDR3 totals 15 residues. V was pared by 2 bases and J by 8 bases, with 6 bases of the junction left unmatched. CDR3 region: CASSVTSGSLHEQFF. CDR3 bases: TGTGCCAGCAGCGTCACTAGCGGGAGTCTCCATGAGCAGTTCTTC. The variable domain in full, with the rest retrieved from reference TRBV9 and TRBJ2-1, is DSGVTQTPKHLITATGQRVTLRCSPRSGDLSVYWYQQSLDQGLQFLIQYYNGEERAKGNILERFSAQQFPDLHSELNLSSLELGDSALYFCASSVTSGSLHEQFFGPGTRLTVL.

This clone was seen a handful of times. The genes are TRBV20-1 and TRBJ2-3; no reliable D call. Germline CDR1 is DFQATT and CDR2 is SNEGSKA (reference sequence). This CDR3 has 13 residues. With 3 bases removed from V and 1 base from J, the gap between germline ends came to 8 bases. CDR3 residues: CSASLPGTDTQYF. CDR3 nucleotides: TGCAGTGCTAGTTTACCGGGCACAGATACGCAGTATTTT.

The chain is built from TRBV11-2 and TRBJ1-1, with TRBD1 matching over 9 bases. The CDR3 is 14 amino acids. V gave up 5 bases and J gave up 5 bases; unmatched junction bases: 6. The germline gives CDR1 SGHAT, CDR2 FQNNGV. The CDR3 region has the DNA TGTGCCAGCAGCCCCCGGGACAGGGTAACTGAAGCTTTCTTT. Translating it yields CASSPRDRVTEAFF.

J is TRBJ1-3 and V is TRBV7-9; D unclear. Looked up from germline, CDR1 is SEHNR and CDR2 is FQNEAQ (reference sequence). This CDR3 spans 15 amino acids. The V gene lost 5 bases and the J gene lost 0 bases, with 11 bases spanning the gap. As DNA, the CDR3 is TGTGCCAGCAGCACCGACAAAAGCTCTGGAAACACCATATATTTT. It is translated as CASSTDKSSGNTIYF.

The chain combines TRBV7-8 with TRBJ2-7; 8 bases match TRBD2. V was pared by 5 bases and J by 6 bases, with 9 bases of the junction left unmatched. The CDR3 runs 14 residues. CDR1 is SGHVS and CDR2 is FQNEAQ in the germline V gene. For the CDR3, the DNA is TGTGCCAGCAGCCCGGCCGGGGGGGCCGTCGAGCAGTACTTC. Translated, it gives CASSPAGGAVEQYF. Full variable domain (missing parts from reference TRBV7-8 and TRBJ2-7): GAGVSQSPRYKVAKRGQDVALRCDPISGHVSLFWYQQALGQGPEFLTYFQNEAQLDKSGLPSDRFFAERPEGSVSTLKIQRTQQEDSAVYLCASSPAGGAVEQYFGPGTRLTVT.

V gene TRBV2 combines with J gene TRBJ1-1, with 9 positions matching TRBD1. This CDR3 spans 15 amino acids. Looked up from germline, CDR1 is SNHLY and CDR2 is FYNNEI. Trimming at V came to 1 base and at J to 5 bases, leaving 5 bases not matched to a gene. Here the CDR3 DNA reads TGTGCCAGCAGTGAAGGGGACAGGGTAAGGACTGAAGCTTTCTTT. Translated: CASSEGDRVRTEAFF.

The V and J genes are TRBV10-3 and TRBJ1-1; no reliable D call. The V and J ends lost 7 bases and 1 base respectively, with 13 bases between them. Germline loops: CDR1 ENHRY, CDR2 SYGVKD. The CDR3 covers 14 residues. The CDR3 protein is CAIKSYTGNTEAFF. The CDR3 DNA sequence: TGTGCCATCAAGTCCTATACCGGGAACACTGAAGCTTTCTTT.

This rearrangement joins TRBV6-6 to TRBJ1-1; a possible D gene is TRBD1 (6 bases). V gave up 7 bases and J gave up 6 bases, with 12 bases separating them. The germline V gene encodes CDR1 MNHNY and CDR2 SVGAGI (reference sequence). CDR3 size: 12 residues. CDR3 sequence (DNA): TGTGCCAGCAAAGAGGGGGTCTCTGAAGCTTTCTTT. As protein: CASKEGVSEAFF.

The genes are TRBV3-1 (or the pseudogene TRBV3-2) and TRBJ2-5, with D tentatively TRBD2 (5 bases). V lost 4 bases, J lost 5 bases, and 23 bases lay in between. The V gene's germline CDR1 is LGHDT and CDR2 YNNKEL (reference sequence). The CDR3 is 17 amino acids. CDR3 in amino acids: CASSPRPPDPGEETQYF. The CDR3 region has the DNA TGTGCCAGCAGCCCCCGGCCCCCTGACCCCGGGGAGGAGACCCAGTACTTC.

The genes are TRBV9 and TRBJ2-5; weak D call: TRBD2 (6 bases). The V end was cut by 0 bases, the J end by 3 bases, with 12 bases between. This CDR3 has 15 amino acids. In germline, CDR1 is SGDLS, CDR2 YYNGEE. DNA for the CDR3: TGTGCCAGCAGCGTAGGTAGCGGAGAGAAAGAGACCCAGTACTTC. Translating gives CASSVGSGEKETQYF.

This chain joins TRBV5-8 and TRBJ2-7; 9 positions match TRBD1. Germline assignment: CDR1 SGHTS and CDR2 YDEGEE. With V trimmed by 5 bases and J by 2 bases, 2 bases remained unmatched. The CDR3 runs to 13 residues. CDR3 residues: CASSRDRAYEQYF. CDR3 bases: TGTGCCAGCAGTCGGGACAGGGCCTACGAGCAGTACTTC.

The chain joins TRBV7-9 to TRBJ1-1; D ambiguous. The V end lost 5 bases, the J end lost 2 bases, and 6 bases lay between the germline ends. This CDR3 is 12 amino acids long. The germline CDR1 and CDR2 sequences are SEHNR and FQNEAQ (reference sequence). The CDR3 coding sequence is TGTGCCAGCAGCCTTTCTAACACTGAAGCTTTCTTT. It yields the protein CASSLSNTEAFF.

The chain uses TRBV5-4 and TRBJ1-2; TRBD1 aligns across 7 bases. Germline V gives CDR1 SGHNT, CDR2 YYREEE (reference sequence). V lost 3 bases to trimming and J lost 4 bases; unmatched junction nucleotides: 6. The CDR3 sequence is 14 residues long. CDR3 in DNA: TGTGCCAGCAGCTCCGGACAGGATCCCTATGGCTACACCTTC. Its translation is CASSSGQDPYGYTF.

The gene calls are TRBV29-1 and TRBJ1-1, with TRBD1 matching over 7 bases. Trimming took 4 bases from V and 9 from J; bases not matched to a gene: 2. Germline CDR1 and CDR2: SQVTM and ANQGSEA. The CDR3 is 10 amino acids. The CDR3 reads CSVGQGKAFF. CDR3 coding DNA: TGCAGCGTTGGACAGGGCAAAGCTTTCTTT.

This rearrangement joins TRBV30 to TRBJ1-4; D unclear. Trimming removed 0 bases from V and 7 bases from J, with 15 bases in between. This CDR3 has 15 amino acids. CDR1 is GTSNPN, CDR2 SVGIG, per germline (reference sequence). The CDR3 spells CAWSVVGTLGEKLFF. CDR3 in DNA: TGTGCCTGGAGTGTGGTGGGCACCCTGGGTGAAAAACTGTTTTTT.

V gene TRBV4-3 combines with J gene TRBJ2-2, with 13 bases fitting TRBD2. Germline lookup yields CDR1 LGHNA and CDR2 YSLEER. V trimming: 4 bases; J trimming: 6 bases; junction bases outside the gene matches: 8. This CDR3 spans 17 amino acids. This chain's CDR3 is CASSPGLAGRRAGELFF. The CDR3 nucleotides read TGCGCCAGCAGCCCGGGACTAGCGGGAAGGAGGGCCGGGGAGCTGTTTTTT.

The chain carries TRBV4-3 and TRBJ2-7; D may be TRBD1 (6 bases). The V and J ends lost 4 bases and 0 bases respectively, with 13 bases between them. Germline V gene lookup returns CDR1 LGHNA and CDR2 YSLEER. The length of the CDR3 is 15 residues. The CDR3 sequence: CASSRTEASSYEQYF. As DNA, the CDR3 is TGCGCCAGCAGCCGGACAGAGGCCTCCTCCTACGAGCAGTACTTC.

The chain couples TRBV6-5 to TRBJ2-3; 8 nucleotides line up with TRBD2. Per germline, CDR1 MNHEY and CDR2 SVGAGI. This CDR3 contains 12 residues. V lost 4 bases to trimming and J lost 6 bases; unmatched junction nucleotides: 0. CDR3 loop: CASSSSGDTQYF. The DNA for the CDR3 is TGTGCCAGCAGTTCTAGCGGGGATACGCAGTATTTT.

This clone showed up just a few times. The chain has TRBV5-6 and TRBJ2-4; tentative D call: TRBD1 (6 bases). Trimming left V 2 bases short and J 0 bases short, with 12 bases between. This CDR3 region has 16 residues. Germline CDR1 SGHDT, CDR2 YYEEEE. The DNA for the CDR3 is TGTGCCAGCAGCTTAGGGGGAGTCCTAGCCAAAAACATTCAGTACTTC. The encoded protein is CASSLGGVLAKNIQYF.

The chain couples TRBV5-1 to TRBJ2-7; 7 bases are a match to TRBD1. This CDR3 has 12 residues. With 3 bases clipped from V and 3 bases from J, the junction kept 0 bases outside the gene matches. Germline assignment: CDR1 SGHRS and CDR2 YFSETQ. CDR3 DNA: TGCGCCAGCAGCTGGGACAGCTACGAGCAGTACTTC. This encodes CASSWDSYEQYF.

This clone was recorded once. Written as DNA, the CDR3 is TGCGCCAGCACCCACTATCTACAAGAGACCCAGTACTTC. Its translation is CASTHYLQETQYF. This sequence joins TRBV5-1 and TRBJ2-5; D is unclear. Germline CDR1 is SGHRS and CDR2 is YFSETQ. Deletions cut 6 bases from V and 2 bases from J, with 11 bases between. CDR3 length: 13 residues.

In regard to this clone: The same CDR3 can be traced to other DNA sequences in this sample. The V call is TRBV7-2, the J call TRBJ1-5, with 7 nucleotides matching TRBD1. The J segment lost 7 bases and the V segment lost 3 bases, leaving 3 bases of the junction unmatched. Germline lookup yields CDR1 SGHTA and CDR2 FQGNSA. The CDR3 covers 13 residues. The CDR3 coding sequence is TGTGCCAGCAGCTTGCAGGGGGGACAGCCCCAGCATTTT. Translating it yields CASSLQGGQPQHF.

CDR3 bases: TGTGCCAGCAGTTTCTACTCTGGAAACACCATATATTTT. This gives the protein CASSFYSGNTIYF. This chain connects TRBV12-3 or TRBV12-4 to TRBJ1-3; D gene ambiguous. The length of the CDR3 is 13 residues. Trimming took 3 bases from V and 0 from J, leaving 3 bases between them.

The rearrangement joins TRBV28 to TRBJ1-2, with D unclear. CDR1 and CDR2 from the germline V gene are MDHEN and SYDVKM. With 3 bases removed from V and 3 bases from J, the gap between germline ends came to 11 bases. The CDR3 length is 14 residues. CDR3: CASSFQSVDYGYTF. As DNA, the CDR3 is TGTGCCAGCAGTTTCCAGTCCGTTGACTATGGCTACACCTTC.

The rearrangement uses TRBV7-9 and TRBJ1-1; TRBD1 matches 8 bases. Unmatched junction bases numbered 11, after V lost 4 bases and J lost 7 bases. Germline V gene data show CDR1 as SEHNR and CDR2 as FQNEAQ (reference sequence). The CDR3 has 15 amino acids. The chain's CDR3 is CASSSYEDREIEAFF. The CDR3 DNA sequence: TGTGCCAGCAGCTCCTACGAGGACAGGGAAATTGAAGCTTTCTTT.

This sequence joins TRBV9 and TRBJ2-7, with D perhaps matching TRBD2 (7 bases). Germline V gene lookup returns CDR1 SGDLS and CDR2 YYNGEE. CDR3 length: 14 amino acids. The V end was cut by 0 bases, the J end by 5 bases, with 12 bases between. CDR3 in amino acids: CASSVVGGGDEQYF. Written as DNA, the CDR3 is TGTGCCAGCAGCGTAGTGGGAGGGGGAGACGAGCAGTACTTC.

The gene calls are TRBV11-2 and TRBJ2-2, with D possibly being TRBD2 (5 bases). Trimming shortened V by 3 bases and J by 6 bases, and 11 bases separated the two germline ends. The CDR3 runs to 14 residues. The V gene's germline CDR1 is SGHAT and CDR2 FQNNGV. The CDR3 loop is CASSFGDVAGELFF. The CDR3 DNA sequence: TGTGCCAGCAGCTTCGGGGATGTAGCCGGGGAGCTGTTTTTT.